This T cell receptor (beta chain) was captured in a study of cytomegalovirus exposure and HLA in healthy donors (dated by TCRdb to 2016 to 2017). Background on the whole study: According to an earlier analysis of around 600 of the donors, about 179 million T cells yielded some 120 million unique TCR beta sequences and about 300 Gb of sequence data. An early release that covered around 590 HLA-typed donors contained approximately 300 gigabases of sequencing data and tens of millions of unique TCR sequences. Of the roughly 430 genotyped donors, over 65% fell in the genetic ancestry cluster associated with self-reported Caucasian donors. The study was designed to test whether signatures of past pathogen exposure could be identified by cataloging public T cell receptors. The study used immunosequencing to profile the T cell repertoires of hundreds of subjects and linked those repertoires to cytomegalovirus serostatus. In addition to the first cohort of several hundred subjects, a separate validation cohort of 100 to 150 different subjects was used. To predict cytomegalovirus infection status, the study combined high-throughput TCR immunosequencing, statistical association of individual TCRs with disease status, and machine learning. To study patterns of TCR occurrence, a later analysis re-analyzed previously published TCR beta repertoires from hundreds of donors and added high-resolution HLA genotyping. The later analysis used no new phenotypic data to find candidate immune exposures, relying instead on TCR beta sequences and their occurrence across donors. In an earlier analysis of roughly 580 of the donors, high-throughput TCR beta sequencing was used to judge whether each TCR beta V gene segment behaved as functional or pseudogenic. Donor age, sex, ethnicity and CMV serostatus were compiled alongside the repertoire data. A later genetic analysis used genome-wide SNP genotypes for about three fifths of the 666 donors, treating that subset as a discovery cohort. Every discovery cohort repertoire had been produced on one sequencing platform. Class I and class II HLA loci were covered by the typing at four-digit resolution. Typing coverage differed by locus: A, B, C, DRB1 and DQB1 were typed in about 620-630 donors, DQA1 in 500 to 550, DPA1 in 600 to 610, and DPB1 in 400 to 490. Because of strong linkage in the cohort, roughly five DR-DQ haplotypes were treated as single units for association and clustering. On average, around 240,000 unique TCR beta nucleotide sequences were sequenced per donor among a few hundred genotyped donors of the cohort, with roughly 18% of those sequences being non-productive.

Overall study results and their limits: A later analysis found that TCR association rates varied across HLA loci, with DRB1 alleles showing the most associated TCRs and HLA-C alleles the fewest. Broadly in line with IMGT annotations, most TCR beta V segments showed up in productive rearrangements about 90% or about 30% of the time in an earlier analysis of several hundred of the donors. Several of the top co-occurrence clusters appeared to be linked to parvovirus B19, influenza, CMV and Epstein-Barr virus, according to a later analysis. Assigning TCR associations to individual alleles was difficult when HLA alleles, especially DR and DQ, strongly co-occurred. Sequencing depth was assumed to be roughly uniform across donors in the presence/absence analyses, though that assumption may not hold. Linkage disequilibrium might explain the correlated functional status among segregating V segments, but an unknown experimental factor could not be excluded. A later genetic analysis associated a missense DCLRE1C variant with V-gene and J-gene trimming of TCR beta chains, and an independent cohort replicated the association. The classifier was reported to diagnose cytomegalovirus status with high specificity and sensitivity in both the original cohort and the validation cohort. Across donors, most TCR sequences were observed very rarely, whereas some public TCRs were present in many individuals. For the cohort, immune exposure information was limited to CMV serostatus. In a later analysis, most CMV-associated TCR beta chains were found to appear HLA-restricted, with HLA associations seemingly driven largely by CMV exposure. The earlier analysis of nearly 600 of the donors excluded 15 to 20 rarely observed V segments, including chromosome 9 orphons, because counts were too low. Specific HLA alleles were associated with 15,000 to 20,000 TCR beta sequences at a false discovery rate of 0.05 in a later analysis. The authors suggested that the approach could potentially be generalized to other disease states and immunological phenotypes. A group of highly shared sequence variants was considered likely to be a technical artifact of the sequencing pipeline. A later analysis found that HLA-associated TCR beta chains were more clonally expanded and had lower generation probabilities than equally common non-associated chains. According to a later genetic analysis, donors in an Asian-associated ancestry cluster had fewer N-insertions in productive TCRs than the roughly 670-donor mean. Because HLA typing was unavailable for some donors at each locus, only the typed subset was used in association tests. In vitro tests confirmed that a few of the cytomegalovirus-associated TCR beta chains recognize cytomegalovirus antigens. A further reported finding was that TCR beta sequences accurately predicted the HLA-A and HLA-B alleles for most subjects in the first cohort. A total of 150 to 200 TCR beta chains were listed by the study as associated with cytomegalovirus. In this cohort, only TCR beta chains were sequenced, and detectable features were limited by the absence of alpha or paired-chain data.

On this clone: Its specific antigen is unknown. No clone much larger than this one lies a single base away; base qualities are absent.

In total, roughly 670 healthy bone marrow donors made up the cohort. At the time of sampling, all cohort members were nominally healthy, though unrecorded immune exposures were likely present. The donor was CMV seronegative and was included in the group of 352 seronegative cohort members. Every donor gave a peripheral blood sample, and the peripheral blood mononuclear cells from that sample were used for TCR beta sequencing. Genomic DNA extraction from the blood cell samples was performed with the Qiagen DNeasy Blood Extraction Kit. Preparation of the library involved the immunoSEQ multiplex PCR assay. The multiplex PCR relied on a mix of 60 forward primers for TCR Vbeta segments and 13 reverse primers for TCR Jbeta segments. Amplification of the CDR3 region of rearranged TCR beta genes was performed with a multiplex PCR assay on genomic DNA. The Illumina HiSeq System was used to sequence the amplified TCR beta libraries as 87-base-pair reads. Per the source publication's procedure: In a later analysis, some 80 million unique TCR beta chains were counted across the roughly 670 repertoires, and roughly 9.9 million of these chains were shared by at least two donors. Raw reads were error-corrected and collapsed into unique sequences with a nearest-neighbor algorithm that merged closely related sequences to remove PCR and sequencing errors. To assign V, D and J gene segments, CDR3 sequences were aligned to IMGT reference sequences. For a sequence to be retained, a match of at least six nucleotides was required to both a V gene segment and a J gene segment. Rearrangements were classified as productive when the CDR3 lacked stop codons and remained in frame with V and J, and all other rearrangements were classified as non-productive. CDR3 was defined according to IMGT convention as the region running from the second conserved V-encoded cysteine to the conserved J-encoded phenylalanine. The earlier analysis of some 600 of the donors excluded sequences that lacked an unambiguous match to a single V gene segment. An earlier analysis of about 600 of the donors called V segments functional above 56.7% productive rearrangements and segregating when the between-donor standard deviation exceeded 5%. A statistical classification framework was built to diagnose cytomegalovirus status from the catalog of TCR beta chain sequences. A later analysis assigned V and J genes by comparing TCR nucleotide sequences with IMGT/GENE-DB human TR gene sequences. The TCRdist pipeline was used in a later analysis to assign CDR3 sequences and most-parsimonious VDJ recombination scenarios. In a later analysis, each TCR beta chain was defined by its CDR3 amino acid sequence together with its V-gene family, and reads without a unique V-gene family were excluded. To address suspected cross-contamination and a sequencing artifact, a later analysis removed around 590 highly shared, low-generation-probability nucleotide sequences. In a later analysis, a clonal expansion index was calculated for each public chain from normalized within-repertoire ranks of inferred template counts. A later analysis computed generation probabilities with a VDJ recombination model fitted to out-of-frame rearrangements, and checked the results against IGoR. In a later analysis, TCR-TCR, TCR-HLA and TCR-CMV co-occurrence was scored with hypergeometric tests, and a repertoire-size bias correction was applied to TCR pairs. In a later analysis, false discovery rates were estimated by permuting HLA or CMV assignments 20 times. In a later analysis, co-occurring TCRs were grouped using DBSCAN, with TCRdist sequence similarity added in when clustering inside HLA-allele-positive subsets. For co-occurrence clustering, repertoires with fewer than 30,000 or more than 120,000 public chains were excluded, along with roughly 5 repertoires with anomalous nucleotide sharing. Not all clones reach the TCRdb copy of this immuneACCESS table, which keeps in-frame sequences only. Checked studies attribute under half of the gap to unresolved V genes and leave the rest unexplained. V and J calls and clone size are those listed in that table; D and trimming were worked out from the DNA. Here the sample has 65,000 to 75,000 clones; 65% to 70% occur a single time. About 2% of the sample is in the top ten clones.

The sample comprised PBMCs. The TCR originated in a woman aged 25 to 39 in good health and CMV-seronegative.

The DNA reads as follows: TGTGCCAGCAGCAAAAATAAAACAGGGGATCAAGAGACCCAGTACTTC. Translated, it reads CASSKNKTGDQETQYF. This sequence uses TRBV21-1 and TRBJ2-5; the table names TRBD1, a call not compared with the DNA. TRBV21-1 is shown as a pseudogene. The CDR3, cysteine through phenylalanine, is 16 amino acids long. Of all the DNA, just the CDR3 is kept, 48 bases in frame from base 1.